This entry lists 23 T cell receptor beta chains sequenced from one sample in a study of T cell repertoires in cytomegalovirus infection. TCRdb recomputed calls from the reads with MiXCR, one row per CDR3 protein. This table holds around 530,000 distinct CDR3 sequences, more than 25% found once. Material: PBMCs. These receptors were taken from a human donor in good health (CMV status not recorded). Some clones in this sample may be carry-over from other donors' samples.

This clonotype was detected only a few times. The rearrangement links TRBV19 to TRBJ1-3; D is unresolved. Germline V gives CDR1 LNHDA, CDR2 SQIVND (reference sequence). Trimming took off 3 bases at V and 3 bases at J, with 3 bases between the two ends. The CDR3 loop spans 12 amino acids. Here the CDR3 reads CASSIDGNTIYF. The CDR3 DNA follows: TGTGCCAGTAGTATCGATGGAAACACCATATATTTT.

The CDR3 DNA follows: TGCGCCAGCAGCTTTACAGGGGGTCACACTGAAGCTTTCTTT. It yields the protein CASSFTGGHTEAFF. This sequence joins TRBV5-1 and TRBJ1-1; TRBD1 matches 8 bases. The V gene's germline CDR1 is SGHRS and CDR2 YFSETQ. The CDR3 consists of 14 residues. The junction had 3 bases not matched to a gene; V was cut back by 2 bases and J by 3 bases.

The V call is TRBV29-1, the J call TRBJ2-7; 10 nucleotides line up with TRBD1. The CDR3 length is 11 residues. Germline CDR1 reads SQVTM; CDR2 reads ANQGSEA. V was clipped by 7 bases and J by 4 bases; unmatched bases: 1. The CDR3 DNA is TGCAGCGGGGGACAGGGGTACGAGCAGTACTTC. As protein: CSGGQGYEQYF.

This clonotype was recorded at least ten times. The chain is built from TRBV28 and TRBJ2-5, with D maybe TRBD2 (7 bases). This CDR3 comprises 15 residues. CDR1 and CDR2 (germline): MDHEN, SYDVKM. Trimming removed 1 base from V and 5 bases from J, with 14 bases in between. The CDR3 DNA is TGTGCCAGCAGTTTATTGGGGGGGACAACGGAGACCCAGTACTTC. This translates into CASSLLGGTTETQYF.

This clonotype was observed at least ten times. The rearrangement links TRBV7-2 to TRBJ2-3; TRBD1 is a possible D gene (6 bases). The ends were cut back, 7 bases at V and 3 bases at J, with 17 bases in the middle. Germline V gene sequence: CDR1 SGHTA, CDR2 FQGNSA. This CDR3 contains 15 residues. DNA of the CDR3: TGTGCCAGCACCCAAAGAGGGCAGGGGACAGATACGCAGTATTTT. Residues: CASTQRGQGTDTQYF.

This clonotype was seen only a few times. This rearrangement joins TRBV7-4 to TRBJ2-7, with 8 bases that match TRBD2. There are 14 residues in the CDR3. Germline V gives CDR1 SGHVT, CDR2 SQSDAQ. V lost 3 bases, J lost 9 bases, and 10 bases stayed unmatched. CDR3 bases: TGTGCCAGCAGCTTGACAGCGGGGGTGAGAGTGCAGTACTTC. This codes for CASSLTAGVRVQYF.

This clonotype has more than one count but fewer than ten. The gene calls are TRBV7-2 and TRBJ2-5; D gene ambiguous. The germline gives CDR1 SGHTA, CDR2 FQGNSA. Trimming shortened V by 3 bases and J by 1 base, and 9 bases separated the two germline ends. This CDR3 is 14 amino acids long. The CDR3 DNA sequence: TGTGCCAGCAGCTTTTCTTTGGGCCAAGAGACCCAGTACTTC. It is translated as CASSFSLGQETQYF.

Ten or more counts support this clonotype. The chain has TRBV7-2 and TRBJ2-1, with D perhaps TRBD1 (5 bases). CDR1 is SGHTA, CDR2 FQGNSA, per germline. V was trimmed by 1 base and J by 8 bases, leaving 6 bases between them. CDR3 length: 12 residues. For the CDR3, the DNA is TGTGCCAGCAGCTTAGAGGGGTATGAGCAGTTCTTC. This codes for CASSLEGYEQFF.

This rearrangement joins TRBV7-8 to TRBJ1-5, with TRBD1 as a possible D gene (6 bases). Deletions cut 5 bases from V and 4 bases from J, with 12 bases between. CDR3 length equals 14 residues. In germline, CDR1 is SGHVS, CDR2 FQNEAQ. Here the CDR3 DNA reads TGTGCCAGCAGCGGGGACACCCGAAATCAGCCCCAGCATTTT. Its translation: CASSGDTRNQPQHF.

This clonotype was counted many times. The chain uses TRBV6-1 and TRBJ1-1, with D possibly TRBD1 on 5 matching bases. V lost 5 bases, J lost 6 bases, and 16 bases lay in between. CDR3 length equals 14 residues. CDR1 is MNHNS, CDR2 SASEGT, per germline. The CDR3 DNA follows: TGTGCCAGCAGTCGACAGATGACGGCTTCTGAAGCTTTCTTT. This codes for CASSRQMTASEAFF.

The rearrangement uses TRBV19 and TRBJ2-5, with D perhaps TRBD1 (5 bases). Deletions cut 6 bases from V and 4 bases from J, with 9 bases between. This CDR3 comprises 12 residues. CDR1 is LNHDA, CDR2 SQIVND, per germline (reference sequence). The CDR3 loop reads CASSQGGETQYF. The CDR3 nucleotides are TGTGCCAGTAGCCAGGGTGGAGAGACCCAGTACTTC.

This clonotype was found many times. The chain uses TRBV7-3 and TRBJ2-1; the D gene is possibly TRBD1 (6 bases). Germline CDR1 and CDR2: SGHTA and FQGTGA. CDR3 length: 16 amino acids. V gave up 5 bases and J gave up 2 bases, with 16 bases separating them. In nucleotides, the CDR3 is TGTGCCAGCAGCCCCTACGCAGGGGTGACCTACAATGAGCAGTTCTTC. It codes for CASSPYAGVTYNEQFF.

This clonotype appeared many times. V and J are TRBV7-2 and TRBJ2-3, with 9 bases lining up with TRBD2. Germline trimming cut 4 bases from V and 5 bases from J; bases unmatched to any gene: 10. The germline V gene encodes CDR1 SGHTA and CDR2 FQGNSA. The CDR3 has 16 amino acids. Here the CDR3 reads CASSSASGTSEDTQYF. The CDR3 DNA reads TGTGCCAGCAGCTCAGCTAGCGGGACTTCAGAAGATACGCAGTATTTT.

This clonotype was seen ten or more times. This chain joins TRBV7-2 and TRBJ1-1; 7 bases are shared with TRBD1. In germline, CDR1 is SGHTA, CDR2 FQGNSA. V gave up 4 bases and J gave up 2 bases; unmatched junction bases: 7. The CDR3 length is 15 residues. Here the CDR3 DNA reads TGTGCCAGCAGCTCTTACAGGGGCTTAAACACTGAAGCTTTCTTT. It yields the protein CASSSYRGLNTEAFF.

The chain joins TRBV6-5 to TRBJ1-2; TRBD1 agrees at 8 bases. The CDR3 sequence is 13 residues long. CDR1 MNHEY and CDR2 SVGAGI come from the germline V gene. V lost 5 bases, J lost 4 bases, and 3 bases stayed unmatched. The CDR3 spells CASSTGGPYGYTF. The DNA of the CDR3 is TGTGCCAGCAGTACAGGGGGACCCTATGGCTACACCTTC.

A remark on this clonotype: Relative to the germline gene, one junction end is altered; a read error may explain this. This rearrangement joins TRBV29-1 to TRBJ2-1, with 9 nucleotides matching TRBD2. Germline V CDR1 and CDR2: SQVTM, ANQGSEA. The CDR3 spans 15 residues. The CDR3 sequence is CSVAWAGGSYSEQFF. DNA of the CDR3: TGCAGCGTTGCGTGGGCGGGAGGGTCTTACAGTGAGCAGTTCTTC.

In its sample, this clonotype was seen a few times. V and J are TRBV6-2 or TRBV6-3 and TRBJ2-1; tentative D call: TRBD1 (5 bases). Germline CDR1 is MNHEY and CDR2 is SVGEGT. The CDR3 covers 18 residues. The V and J ends lost 0 bases and 0 bases respectively, with 15 bases between them. The CDR3 region is CASSYSVGASSSYNEQFF. DNA of the CDR3: TGTGCCAGCAGTTACTCAGTAGGGGCATCGAGCTCCTACAATGAGCAGTTCTTC.

V is TRBV12-3 or TRBV12-4 and J is TRBJ1-1, with 12 bases aligning to TRBD1. The CDR3 has 15 amino acids. Trimming took 5 bases from V and 6 from J; bases not matched to a gene: 7. The CDR3 is CASSGPGTGGSEAFF. CDR3 nucleotide sequence: TGTGCCAGCAGTGGACCCGGGACAGGGGGCTCTGAAGCTTTCTTT.

This clonotype appeared a few times. The chain carries TRBV27 and TRBJ1-1; the D gene is possibly TRBD1 (6 bases). The V end lost 6 bases, the J end lost 8 bases, and 13 bases lay between the germline ends. Germline loops: CDR1 MNHEY, CDR2 SMNVEV (reference sequence). The CDR3 is made up of 12 amino acids. CDR3 bases: TGTGCCAGCAGACAAGGGGGATTGGAAGCTTTCTTT. Translation: CASRQGGLEAFF.

The genes are TRBV5-5 and TRBJ2-4, with D uncertain. CDR1 is SGHKS and CDR2 is YYEKEE in the germline V gene (reference sequence). The CDR3 is made up of 13 amino acids. Trimming shortened V by 1 base and J by 9 bases, and 11 bases separated the two germline ends. The DNA of the CDR3 is TGTGCCAGCAGCTTGTACCTATTCGGCATTCAGTACTTC. This translates into CASSLYLFGIQYF.

In its sample, this clonotype was seen a few times. The CDR3 nucleotides read TGTGCCAGCAGCCAGTTCACAGGGGCCCGGACTTTC. It specifies CASSQFTGARTF. V and J are TRBV7-2 and TRBJ2-6, with 7 bases fitting TRBD1. The CDR3 extends over 12 amino acids. Per the germline V gene, CDR1 is SGHTA and CDR2 is FQGNSA. V was clipped by 5 bases and J by 18 bases; unmatched bases: 10.

A few counts support this clonotype. The chain has TRBV6-5 and TRBJ2-5; a weak D match, TRBD2 (5 bases). CDR3 length: 14 residues. Trimming pared 6 bases from V and 4 bases from J, leaving 15 bases between. Germline lookup yields CDR1 MNHEY and CDR2 SVGAGI. The CDR3 is CASSERTGRETQYF. The CDR3 DNA reads as TGTGCCAGCAGCGAGCGGACGGGTCGAGAGACCCAGTACTTC.

The J gene is TRBJ2-6, the V gene TRBV6-2 or TRBV6-3, with D unclear. The V and J ends lost 2 bases and 0 bases respectively, with 5 bases between them. Germline CDR1 reads MNHEY; CDR2 reads SVGEGT. There are 15 residues in the CDR3. The CDR3 DNA reads TGTGCCAGCAGTTACGGGGTCTCTGGGGCCAACGTCCTGACTTTC. Encoded protein: CASSYGVSGANVLTF.